The next 3 T cell receptor beta chains were all read from a single sample in a study of blood T cells in healthy people across ages. Alongside a J-beta primer mix, a sample-barcoded 5' primer served in a second PCR lasting roughly 6 to 12 cycles. TCRdb re-derived calls from the 5' RACE reads in MiXCR, one entry per CDR3 protein. Among around 650,000 distinct CDR3 sequences listed, about 30% were seen once. Sample: blood. These receptors were collected from a woman of 80 years or more in good health.

This clonotype was recorded many times. The J gene is TRBJ2-1, the V gene TRBV9; 8 bases align to TRBD2. Looked up from germline, CDR1 is SGDLS and CDR2 is YYNGEE. V shed 0 bases and J 8 bases; nucleotides not matched to a gene: 7. The CDR3 is made up of 15 amino acids. CDR3 residues: CASSVGRGGNYEQFF. CDR3 DNA: TGTGCCAGCAGCGTAGGGCGCGGGGGGAACTATGAGCAGTTCTTC.

This sequence joins TRBV6-6 and TRBJ2-1; 9 bases are a match to TRBD2. Losses at the gene ends were 6 bases for V and 1 base for J; bases not matched to a gene: 7. The germline V gene encodes CDR1 MNHNY and CDR2 SVGAGI (reference sequence). This CDR3 has 16 amino acids. Written as DNA, the CDR3 is TGTGCCAGCAGAACTCCGGCGGGGGGGTCCTACAATGAGCAGTTCTTC. Translating it yields CASRTPAGGSYNEQFF.

On this clonotype: With a much larger clone just one base away, this may be a read error. The chain couples TRBV20-1 to TRBJ2-5; D possibly corresponds to TRBD2 (8 bases). Germline lookup yields CDR1 DFQATT and CDR2 SNEGSKA (reference sequence). V lost 5 bases to trimming and J lost 11 bases, with 21 bases between them. CDR3 length equals 13 residues. The CDR3 spells CSARGGQRNEQYF. The CDR3, as DNA: TGCAGTGCTCGGGGGGGACAGCGCAATGAGCAGTACTTC.